This is a list of T cell receptor beta chains from one sample in a study of early T cells in non-severe SARS-CoV-2 infection. TCRdb fed the 5' RACE reads into MiXCR, producing one record per CDR3 protein. The sample lists under 75,000 distinct CDR3 sequences; under 15% were seen once. Sequencing was carried out using whole blood. Receptor source: an adult who was a healthcare worker with PCR-confirmed SARS-CoV-2 infection or an uninfected control (not recorded which). The CDR3 runs from the conserved cysteine through the conserved F or W. A D gene is named only where the DNA matches it firmly. Expanded clones are given a class, and other clones once, few, many or no size at all.

>TRBV7-2|-|TRBJ2-7|TRBD2
CASSLARTSGNSYEQYF
TGTGCCAGCAGCTTAGCGCGGACTAGCGGGAACTCCTACGAGCAGTACTTC
>TRBV3-1|-|TRBJ2-7|-
CASSQGPSSYEQYF
TGTGCCAGCAGCCAAGGCCCCAGCTCCTACGAGCAGTACTTC
>TRBV6-1|many|TRBJ2-1|-
CASHTSSYNEQFF
TGTGCCAGTCACACGTCATCATACAATGAGCAGTTCTTC
>TRBV5-6|-|TRBJ2-3|TRBD2
CASSFPGLAGSTDTQYF
TGTGCCAGCAGCTTCCCCGGACTAGCGGGATCCACAGATACGCAGTATTTT
>TRBV9|few|TRBJ2-7|-
CASSAQESSYEQYF
TGTGCCAGCAGCGCCCAGGAGAGTTCCTACGAGCAGTACTTC
>TRBV7-9|-|TRBJ2-3|TRBD2
CASSSNSGPASGATDTQYF
TGTGCCAGCAGCTCAAATTCGGGACCAGCTAGCGGGGCCACAGATACGCAGTATTTT
>TRBV3-1|-|TRBJ2-1|-
CASSPPGISSYNEQFF
TGTGCCAGCAGCCCGCCCGGGATTAGCTCCTACAATGAGCAGTTCTTC
>TRBV5-8|-|TRBJ1-2|-
CASSPRTRTDGYTF
TGTGCCAGCAGCCCTCGGACGAGAACTGATGGCTACACCTTC
>TRBV2|-|TRBJ2-7|TRBD2
CASSVAGAGEQYF
TGTGCCAGCAGTGTAGCGGGAGCCGGCGAGCAGTACTTC
>TRBV2|-|TRBJ2-5|TRBD2
CASTGTSGYQETQYF
TGTGCCAGCACTGGGACTAGCGGGTACCAAGAGACCCAGTACTTC
>TRBV11-2|many|TRBJ1-6|-
CASSLDGHSYNSPLHF
TGTGCCAGCAGCTTAGATGGACACAGCTATAATTCACCCCTCCACTTT
>TRBV7-3|many|TRBJ2-1|TRBD2
CASSPNRLAGAPEQFF
TGTGCCAGCAGCCCCAACCGACTAGCGGGAGCCCCTGAGCAGTTCTTC
>TRBV28|many|TRBJ1-2|-
CASSFAAGARYGYTF
TGTGCCAGCAGTTTCGCGGCAGGGGCCCGCTATGGCTACACCTTC
>TRBV9|many|TRBJ2-7|-
CASSVAVGGEQYF
TGTGCCAGCAGCGTAGCCGTGGGGGGAGAGCAGTACTTC
>TRBV7-2|many|TRBJ1-5|TRBD1
CASSLEGQGNQPQHF
TGTGCCAGCAGCTTAGAGGGACAGGGAAATCAGCCCCAGCATTTT
>TRBV20-1|few|TRBJ1-2|TRBD1
CSASGDRSGDGYTF
TGCAGTGCTAGTGGGGACAGGAGTGGGGATGGCTACACCTTC
>TRBV5-1|-|TRBJ2-7|TRBD2
CASSFGLAGSGEQYF
TGCGCCAGCAGCTTTGGACTAGCGGGATCCGGCGAGCAGTACTTC
>TRBV29-1|-|TRBJ2-7|-
CSVDLNSEQYF
TGCAGCGTTGATCTCAATTCCGAGCAGTACTTC
>TRBV7-3|-|TRBJ2-1|-
CASRAPGWNNEQFF
TGTGCCAGCAGGGCCCCCGGCTGGAACAATGAGCAGTTCTTC
>TRBV6-5|-|TRBJ2-2|-
CASSYSRFSGISGELFF
TGTGCCAGCAGTTACTCGAGGTTTTCGGGGATAAGCGGGGAGCTGTTTTTT
>TRBV24-1|few|TRBJ2-2|-
CATSDTRNTGELFF
TGTGCCACCAGTGATACCCGAAACACCGGGGAGCTGTTTTTT
>TRBV25-1|-|TRBJ2-1|TRBD1
CASRATGASSYNEQFF
TGTGCCAGCAGGGCTACAGGGGCAAGCTCCTACAATGAGCAGTTCTTC
>TRBV7-3|-|TRBJ2-2|-
CASSSQGSGELFF
TGTGCCAGCAGTTCCCAGGGGTCCGGGGAGCTGTTTTTT
>TRBV27|-|TRBJ2-2|-
CASSLLQRNTGELFF
TGTGCCAGCAGTTTATTACAGCGGAACACCGGGGAGCTGTTTTTT
>TRBV29-1|few|TRBJ2-1|-
CSVVPSQKQFF
TGCAGCGTTGTGCCCAGCCAAAAGCAGTTCTTC
>TRBV20-1|few|TRBJ1-1|-
CSAIRVNTEAFF
TGCAGTGCTATAAGGGTGAACACTGAAGCTTTCTTT
>TRBV7-9|-|TRBJ2-1|TRBD2
CASSHLSGASYNEQFF
TGTGCCAGCAGCCATCTTAGCGGGGCATCCTACAATGAGCAGTTCTTC
>TRBV27|many|TRBJ2-7|-
CASSLTPSEQYF
TGTGCCAGCAGTTTAACCCCCTCCGAGCAGTACTTC
>TRBV6-1|many|TRBJ1-2|-
CASSAGRNYGYTF
TGTGCCAGCAGTGCGGGGCGGAACTATGGCTACACCTTC
>TRBV20-1|many|TRBJ2-1|-
CSAREKGTYNEQFF
TGCAGTGCTAGAGAAAAGGGTACCTACAATGAGCAGTTCTTC
>TRBV11-1|once|TRBJ2-4|TRBD1
CASSLGTGMSMDIQYF
TGTGCCAGCAGCTTAGGGACAGGGATGTCGATGGACATTCAGTACTTC
>TRBV25-1|few|TRBJ1-6|-
CASTEGLNSPLHF
TGTGCCAGCACAGAGGGTCTGAATTCACCCCTCCACTTT
>TRBV6-6|few|TRBJ1-6|-
CASSFREGHNSPLHF
TGTGCCAGCAGTTTCCGAGAGGGCCATAATTCACCCCTCCACTTT
>TRBV28|-|TRBJ2-7|-
CASSLMGFYEQYF
TGTGCCAGCAGTTTAATGGGCTTCTACGAGCAGTACTTC
>TRBV28|many|TRBJ1-2|TRBD1
CASSSGQGIGYTF
TGTGCCAGCAGTTCGGGACAGGGGATTGGCTACACCTTC
>TRBV2|many|TRBJ2-3|TRBD1
CASRPRGQGPKSTDTQYF
TGTGCCAGCAGGCCCCGGGGACAGGGGCCGAAAAGCACAGATACGCAGTATTTT
>TRBV7-9|many|TRBJ2-1|TRBD2
CASSLARIAGVSGEQFF
TGTGCCAGCAGCTTAGCGAGGATAGCGGGAGTATCTGGTGAGCAGTTCTTC
>TRBV29-1|few|TRBJ1-2|-
CSVEGTIFNYGYTF
TGCAGCGTTGAAGGGACGATATTTAACTATGGCTACACCTTC
>TRBV12-3/TRBV12-4|-|TRBJ2-2|-
CASSFEAVRGRASNTGELFF
TGTGCCAGCAGTTTCGAAGCGGTTCGTGGCAGGGCTTCGAACACCGGGGAGCTGTTTTTT
>TRBV6-2/TRBV6-3|-|TRBJ1-4|TRBD1
CASRRQGSVEKLFF
TGTGCCAGCAGACGACAGGGAAGCGTCGAAAAACTGTTTTTT
>TRBV5-1|-|TRBJ2-3|TRBD2
CASRLAAFTDTQYF
TGCGCCAGCAGGCTAGCGGCCTTCACAGATACGCAGTATTTT
>TRBV7-8|few|TRBJ2-6|-
CASSLDKGRGANVLTF
TGTGCCAGCAGCTTAGATAAGGGCCGTGGGGCCAACGTCCTGACTTTC
>TRBV10-3|-|TRBJ2-5|-
CAINQQGPTETQYF
TGTGCCATCAACCAACAGGGACCCACGGAGACCCAGTACTTC
>TRBV28|few|TRBJ2-7|-
CASSLGSHSYEQYF
TGTGCCAGCAGTTTGGGCTCCCACTCCTACGAGCAGTACTTC
>TRBV7-9|few|TRBJ2-3|-
CASSLALHLQYF
TGTGCCAGCAGCTTAGCGCTGCACCTGCAGTATTTT
>TRBV4-3|few|TRBJ2-7|TRBD2
CASSQEAAGADYEQYF
TGCGCCAGCAGCCAAGAGGCAGCGGGAGCCGATTACGAGCAGTACTTC
>TRBV20-1|few|TRBJ2-3|TRBD1
CSAPRGQFGTDTQYF
TGCAGTGCTCCCCGGGGACAGTTTGGAACAGATACGCAGTATTTT
>TRBV18|few|TRBJ2-2|TRBD1
CASSPRQGATGELFF
TGTGCCAGCTCACCACGGCAGGGGGCCACCGGGGAGCTGTTTTTT
>TRBV20-1|many|TRBJ2-3|TRBD2
CSARVASGITDTQYF
TGCAGTGCTAGAGTTGCTAGCGGGATCACAGATACGCAGTATTTT
>TRBV28|many|TRBJ2-2|-
CASSLRRGLFF
TGTGCCAGCAGTTTACGGAGGGGGCTGTTTTTT
>TRBV7-9|-|TRBJ1-6|-
CASSLDRTTNSPLHF
TGTGCCAGCAGCTTAGATCGCACGACAAATTCACCCCTCCACTTT
>TRBV10-3|few|TRBJ2-1|TRBD1
CAISGRQGAIYNEQFF
TGTGCCATCAGTGGTAGGCAGGGGGCCATCTACAATGAGCAGTTCTTC